This T cell receptor (beta chain) was identified in a study of siplizumab effects on memory and regulatory T cells. TCRdb's table, derived via immunoSEQ multiplex PCR, lists solely in-frame clones and lacks some. This table holds 90,000 to 150,000 clones, 93% found once. The J segment lost 0 bases and the V segment lost 5 bases, leaving 7 bases of the junction unmatched. Germline V lookup: CDR1 MDHEN, CDR2 SYDVKM. This CDR3 spans 16 amino acids. The chain combines TRBV28 with TRBJ1-1, with 9 bases aligning to TRBD1. Sequencing was carried out using non-Treg CD4+ T cells sorted from blood. The origin of this receptor is a human donor in good health. This CDR3 is CASSEPRTGVNTEAFF. CDR3 nucleotides: TGTGCCAGCAGTGAGCCACGGACAGGGGTGAACACTGAAGCTTTCTTT.